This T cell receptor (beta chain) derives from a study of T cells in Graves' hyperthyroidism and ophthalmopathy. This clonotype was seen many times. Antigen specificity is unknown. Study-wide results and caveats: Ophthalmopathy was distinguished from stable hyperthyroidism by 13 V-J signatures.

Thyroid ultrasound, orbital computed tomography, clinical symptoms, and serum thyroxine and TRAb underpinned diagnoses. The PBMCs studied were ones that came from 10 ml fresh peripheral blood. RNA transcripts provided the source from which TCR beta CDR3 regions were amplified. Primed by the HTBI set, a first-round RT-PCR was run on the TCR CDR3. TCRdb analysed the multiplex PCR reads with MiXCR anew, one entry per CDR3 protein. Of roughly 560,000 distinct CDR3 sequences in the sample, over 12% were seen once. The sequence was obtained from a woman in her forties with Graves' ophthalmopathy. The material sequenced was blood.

CDR3: CASSLEGSGWDTEAFF. CDR3 DNA: TGCGCCAGCAGCTTGGAGGGTTCCGGGTGGGACACTGAAGCTTTCTTT. The chain employs TRBV5-1 and TRBJ1-1; D call uncertain. Germline CDR1 is SGHRS and CDR2 is YFSETQ. CDR3 length: 16 amino acids. Between the trimmed V and J ends, which lost 0 bases and 3 bases, there was a span of 15 bases.